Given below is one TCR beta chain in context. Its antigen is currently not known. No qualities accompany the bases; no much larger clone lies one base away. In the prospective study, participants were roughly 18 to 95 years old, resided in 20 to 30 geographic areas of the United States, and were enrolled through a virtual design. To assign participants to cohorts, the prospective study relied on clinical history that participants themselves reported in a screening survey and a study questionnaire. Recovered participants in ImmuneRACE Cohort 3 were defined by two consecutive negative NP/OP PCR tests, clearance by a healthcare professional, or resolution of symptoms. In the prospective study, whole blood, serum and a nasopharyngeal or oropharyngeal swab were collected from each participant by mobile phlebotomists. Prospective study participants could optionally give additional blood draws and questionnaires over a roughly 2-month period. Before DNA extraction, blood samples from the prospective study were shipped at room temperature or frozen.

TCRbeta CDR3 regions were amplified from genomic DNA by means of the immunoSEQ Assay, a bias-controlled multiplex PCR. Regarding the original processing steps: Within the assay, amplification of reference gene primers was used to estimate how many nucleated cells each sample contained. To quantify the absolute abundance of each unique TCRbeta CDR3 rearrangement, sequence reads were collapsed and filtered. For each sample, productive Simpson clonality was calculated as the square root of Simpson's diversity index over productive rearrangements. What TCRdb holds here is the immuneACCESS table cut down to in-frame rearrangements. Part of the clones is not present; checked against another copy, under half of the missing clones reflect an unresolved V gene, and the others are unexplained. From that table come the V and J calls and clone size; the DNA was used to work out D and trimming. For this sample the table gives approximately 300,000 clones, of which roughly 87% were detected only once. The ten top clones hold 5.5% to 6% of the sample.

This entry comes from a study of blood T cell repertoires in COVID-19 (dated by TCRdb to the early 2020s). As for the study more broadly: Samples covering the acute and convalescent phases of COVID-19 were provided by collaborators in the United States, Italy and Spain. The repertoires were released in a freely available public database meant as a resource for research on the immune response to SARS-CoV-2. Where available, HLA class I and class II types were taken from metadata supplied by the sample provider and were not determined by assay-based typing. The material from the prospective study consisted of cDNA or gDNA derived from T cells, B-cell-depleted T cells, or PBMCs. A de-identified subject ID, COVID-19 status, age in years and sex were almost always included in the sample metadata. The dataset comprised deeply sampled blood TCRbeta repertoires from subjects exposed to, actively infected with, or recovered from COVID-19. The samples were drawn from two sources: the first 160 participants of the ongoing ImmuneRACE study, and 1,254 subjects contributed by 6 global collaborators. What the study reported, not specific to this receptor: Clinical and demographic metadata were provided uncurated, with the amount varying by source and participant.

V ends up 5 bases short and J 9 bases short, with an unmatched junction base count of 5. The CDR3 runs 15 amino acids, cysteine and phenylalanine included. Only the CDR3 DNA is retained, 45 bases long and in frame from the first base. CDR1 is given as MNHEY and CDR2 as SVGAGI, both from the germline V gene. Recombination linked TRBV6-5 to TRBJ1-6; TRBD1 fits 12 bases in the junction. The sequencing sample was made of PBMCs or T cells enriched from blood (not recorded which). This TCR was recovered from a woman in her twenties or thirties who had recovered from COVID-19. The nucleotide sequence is TGTGCCAGCAGTCAGGGACAGGGGGCGTTTTCACCCCTCCACTTT. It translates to CASSQGQGAFSPLHF.